These 16 T cell receptor beta chains were sequenced from one sample in a study of tumor-infiltrating lymphocytes in primary liver carcinoma. The investigators made TCR beta cDNA from around 530 ng total RNA, using a constant-region primer. Three-round nested multiplex PCR performed with slightly modified ARM-PCR produced the TCR beta libraries. For roughly 11 cycles apiece, the opening two PCR rounds ran with TRBV1-TRBV30 forward primers and a C-beta reverse primer. TCRdb used MiXCR to reprocess the multiplex PCR reads, holding one entry per CDR3 protein. The table lists about 320,000 distinct CDR3 sequences, about three fifths of them singletons. It was unsorted whole blood that yielded blood RNA, and germline DNA was also extracted. Sequences were obtained from peripheral blood. The receptors stem from a woman aged 25 to 45 with primary liver carcinoma and hepatitis B virus infection.

In its sample, this clonotype was seen a few times. The V call is TRBV7-9, the J call TRBJ2-5, with TRBD2 matching over 10 bases. This CDR3 spans 14 amino acids. V was clipped by 5 bases and J by 5 bases; unmatched bases: 5. The germline V gene has CDR1 SEHNR and CDR2 FQNEAQ (reference sequence). As DNA, the CDR3 is TGTGCCAGCAGCAGATCTAGCGGGAGTGAGACCCAGTACTTC. It translates to CASSRSSGSETQYF.

This clonotype was observed once. This chain uses TRBV12-3 or TRBV12-4 with TRBJ2-1; 9 positions match TRBD1. Losses at the gene ends were 10 bases for V and 7 bases for J; bases not matched to a gene: 14. The CDR3 totals 15 residues. The DNA for the CDR3 is TGTGCCAACAGGCTCCGACAGGGGGTAGGGAATGAGCAGTTCTTC. This encodes CANRLRQGVGNEQFF.

A remark on this clonotype: This could be a read error, since a much larger clone is one nucleotide away. No conserved phenylalanine or tryptophan is present at the end of the CDR3, so a read error is the likely explanation. The chain links TRBV6-6 to TRBJ2-7; 7 bases map to TRBD1. This CDR3 spans 14 amino acids. Germline V lookup: CDR1 MNHNY, CDR2 SVGAGI (reference sequence). V dropped 6 bases and J dropped 0; count of bases not matched to a gene: 5. The CDR3 sequence is CASRDRESSYEQYL. CDR3 bases: TGTGCCAGCAGAGACAGGGAGAGCTCCTACGAGCAGTACCTC.

Note on this clonotype: At one end the junction does not follow the germline gene, possibly because of a read error. The chain joins TRBV4-1 to TRBJ1-4; a possible D gene is TRBD1 (5 bases). There are 15 residues in the CDR3. The germline V gene encodes CDR1 MGHRA and CDR2 YSYEKL. In DNA form, the CDR3 reads TGCGCCAGCAGCCATGCCCGGGACGGGAATGGAAAACTGTGTTTT. It is translated as CASSHARDGNGKLCF.

In the case of this clonotype: A much larger clone lies a single base off, so this may be a read error. The V call is TRBV4-2, the J call TRBJ2-1; 10 nucleotides match TRBD2. The germline gives CDR1 LGHNA, CDR2 YNFKEQ. The V segment lost 7 bases and the J segment 9 bases; nucleotides outside the gene matches: 15. There are 16 residues in the CDR3. As DNA, the CDR3 is TGTGCCAGCAACCCAGAACCTCTAGCGGGAGAGGGTGAGCAGTTCTTC. Protein sequence: CASNPEPLAGEGEQFF.

With regard to this clonotype: This could be a read error, since a much larger clone is one nucleotide away. The rearrangement uses TRBV29-1 and TRBJ2-3; 7 bases agree with TRBD1. CDR1 and CDR2 (germline): SQVTM, ANQGSEA. The CDR3 contains 13 residues. The CDR3 loop is CRARGDRTDTQYF. The CDR3 region has the DNA TGCAGAGCCCGAGGGGACAGAACAGATACGCAGTATTTT.

About this clonotype itself: The missing conserved phenylalanine or tryptophan at the end of this CDR3 makes a read error likely. V and J are TRBV6-2 or TRBV6-3 and TRBJ2-1; no reliable D call. The CDR3 loop spans 11 amino acids. Germline CDR1 MNHEY, CDR2 SVGEGT. Here the CDR3 DNA reads TGTGTCAGCAGTGACGGCGATGAGCAGTTCTTA. Residues: CVSSDGDEQFL.

V and J are TRBV5-4 and TRBJ2-7; 10 bases agree with TRBD2. This CDR3 spans 16 amino acids. Germline values: CDR1 SGHNT, CDR2 YYREEE (reference sequence). V lost 7 bases and J lost 2; bases outside the gene matches: 12. Here the CDR3 reads CASGRALAGVPYEQYF. The CDR3 DNA is TGTGCCAGCGGCCGGGCCCTAGCGGGAGTACCCTACGAGCAGTACTTC.

Of note for this clonotype: A read error may explain this, as a much larger clone is one base away. This chain joins TRBV5-8 and TRBJ2-2, with TRBD1 identical over 10 bases. The germline gives CDR1 SGHTS, CDR2 YDEGEE. This CDR3 region has 16 residues. CDR3 bases: TGTGCCAGCATCCAACCGGGACAGGGGAGCCCCGGGGAGCTGCTTTTT. This codes for CASIQPGQGSPGELLF. Full variable domain (outside the CDR3, taken from reference TRBV5-8 and TRBJ2-2): EAGVTQSPTHLIKTRGQQATLRCSPISGHTSVYWYQQALGLGLQFLLWYDEGEERNRGNFPPRFSGRQFPNYSSELNVNALELEDSALYLCASIQPGQGSPGELLFGEGSRLTVL.

Regarding this clonotype: An end of the junction differs from the germline gene, which may be a read error. This chain uses TRBV5-6 with TRBJ2-1, with D unresolved. CDR1 SGHDT and CDR2 YYEEEE come from the germline V gene. The CDR3 length is 13 residues. The CDR3 DNA follows: TGTGCCAGCAGCTCAGGCTCCTTCAATGAGCAGTTCTTC. Its translation: CASSSGSFNEQFF.

This clonotype was observed at least ten times. The CDR3 DNA follows: TGCAGCGTTGCGGCAGGGGGGGCCGGCACTGAAGCTTTCTTT. Protein sequence: CSVAAGGAGTEAFF. V gene TRBV29-1 combines with J gene TRBJ1-1, with TRBD1 identical over 7 bases. CDR3 size: 14 residues. Germline V gene sequence: CDR1 SQVTM, CDR2 ANQGSEA. The V segment lost 4 bases and the J segment 4 bases; nucleotides outside the gene matches: 9.

With regard to this clonotype: Given the absence of the conserved phenylalanine or tryptophan at the CDR3 end, a read error is likely. This CDR3 is CASSQQWTGELFS. In DNA, the CDR3 is TGTGCCAGCAGCCAGCAATGGACCGGGGAGCTGTTTTCT. This sequence joins TRBV11-3 and TRBJ2-2; D is unclear. Deletions cut 5 bases from V and 5 bases from J, with 9 bases between. Germline values: CDR1 SGHNT, CDR2 YENEEA. CDR3 length equals 13 residues.

This clonotype was observed a single time. Germline is not matched at one junction end, which may reflect a read error. The chain is built from TRBV6-1 and TRBJ2-1; D may be TRBD1 (6 bases). The CDR3 length is 16 residues. Per germline, CDR1 MNHNS and CDR2 SASEGT. DNA for the CDR3: TGTGCCTGCAGCCCCTTTGGACAGATCACCTACAATGAGCAGCTCTTC. Amino acid sequence: CACSPFGQITYNEQLF.

On this clonotype: This may arise from a read error, as a much more abundant clone is one base away. The genes are TRBV29-1 and TRBJ2-1; 7 bases match TRBD2. Germline loops: CDR1 SQVTM, CDR2 ANQGSEA. This CDR3 contains 14 residues. The CDR3 coding sequence is TGCAGCGTTGACCCCCAGCGGGGATACACTGAGCAGTTCTTC. Translating gives CSVDPQRGYTEQFF.

As to this clonotype: This may come from a read error, since a much larger clone is one base off. V and J are TRBV29-1 and TRBJ2-1; D may be TRBD1 or TRBD2 (5 bases each). Germline-derived CDR1 and CDR2 are SQVTM and ANQGSEA. Between the trimmed V and J ends, which lost 5 bases and 0 bases, there was a span of 14 bases. The CDR3 contains 15 residues. For the CDR3, the DNA is TGCAGCGTTCACGGGACGGAGAGCTCCTACAATGAGCAGTTCTTC. It specifies CSVHGTESSYNEQFF.

This clonotype was detected ten times or more. V gene TRBV11-2 combines with J gene TRBJ2-1, with TRBD2 as a possible D gene (5 bases). The CDR3 loop spans 13 amino acids. Germline assignment: CDR1 SGHAT and CDR2 FQNNGV. Trimming removed 5 bases at V and 7 bases at J, with 12 bases between. The CDR3 bases are TGTGCCAGCAGCCCGGACTTGGGGAATGAGCAGTTCTTC. Protein sequence: CASSPDLGNEQFF.